This is a list of T cell receptor beta chains from one sample in a study of cytomegalovirus exposure and HLA in healthy donors. Data came from immunoSEQ multiplex PCR; TCRdb stores just in-frame clones and leaves some out. The profile shows 100,000 to 150,000 clones, over 75% of them singletons. The source material was PBMCs. These TCRs come from a man aged 25-45 years in good health and CMV-seronegative. The CDR3 runs from the conserved cysteine through the conserved F or W. Fields, in order: V gene, clone size, J gene, D gene, CDR3 protein, CDR3 DNA. D genes are given only for firm matches. Size tells how often a clone was seen (once, few, many) or the class of an expanded clone, and some rows leave it out.

TRBV7-7	few	TRBJ2-2	-	CASSLTSTGELFF	TGTGCCAGCAGCTTAACCAGCACCGGGGAGCTGTTTTTT
TRBV6-6	-	TRBJ2-2	-	CASTSQAGGTGELFF	TGTGCCAGCACTTCCCAGGCCGGGGGTACCGGGGAGCTGTTTTTT
TRBV29-1	-	TRBJ2-5	TRBD2	CSVWTSGAGRETQYF	TGCAGCGTGTGGACTAGCGGGGCTGGCAGAGAGACCCAGTACTTC
TRBV5-8	-	TRBJ1-1	-	CASSPPGMQNTEAFF	TGTGCCAGCAGCCCCCCAGGTATGCAGAACACTGAAGCTTTCTTT
TRBV11-2	-	TRBJ1-1	-	CASSWVGGIGAFF	TGTGCCAGCAGCTGGGTAGGAGGGATTGGAGCTTTCTTT
TRBV15	-	TRBJ2-7	TRBD1	CATSRQGPSYEQYF	TGTGCCACCAGCCGACAGGGGCCCTCCTACGAGCAGTACTTC
TRBV9	few	TRBJ2-1	-	CASSVAVTRFDNEQFF	TGTGCCAGCAGCGTAGCGGTGACTAGGTTCGACAATGAGCAGTTCTTC
TRBV9	-	TRBJ2-3	-	CASRGASDTQYF	TGTGCCAGCAGGGGGGCGTCGGATACGCAGTATTTT
TRBV7-9	-	TRBJ2-5	TRBD1	CASRGQGGAQYF	TGTGCCAGCAGGGGACAGGGGGGGGCCCAGTACTTC
TRBV7-6	-	TRBJ1-5	TRBD1	CASSLGDRGTQPQHF	TGTGCCAGCAGCTTAGGGGACAGGGGCACGCAGCCCCAGCATTTT
TRBV6-6	few	TRBJ2-4	-	CASETSTGNIQYF	TGTGCCAGCGAAACTTCGACGGGAAACATTCAGTACTTC
TRBV2	-	TRBJ2-7	-	CARSRDTPYEQYF	TGTGCCAGAAGCCGGGACACCCCCTACGAGCAGTACTTC
TRBV9	-	TRBJ2-2	TRBD2	CASGTGGDGELFF	TGTGCCAGCGGGACGGGGGGGGACGGGGAGCTGTTTTTT
TRBV19	few	TRBJ2-3	TRBD1	CATRTGGMWTDTQYF	TGTGCCACCCGGACAGGGGGCATGTGGACAGATACGCAGTATTTT
TRBV4-3	-	TRBJ2-3	TRBD2	CASSQEGLADTQYF	TGCGCCAGCAGCCAAGAGGGACTAGCAGATACGCAGTATTTT
TRBV5-1	-	TRBJ2-3	TRBD1	CASTLSTGGTDTQYF	TGCGCCAGCACCCTGTCGACAGGGGGTACAGATACGCAGTATTTT
TRBV13	-	TRBJ2-3	-	CASSLGQGTSSTDTQYF	TGTGCCAGCAGCTTAGGACAGGGAACCTCTAGCACAGATACGCAGTATTTT
TRBV7-2	-	TRBJ2-7	TRBD1	CASSWTGAYEQYF	TGTGCCAGCTCCTGGACAGGAGCCTACGAGCAGTACTTC
TRBV18	-	TRBJ2-2	-	CASSPPNSLNGAGELFF	TGTGCCAGCTCACCACCGAACAGCCTGAATGGCGCCGGGGAGCTGTTTTTT
TRBV5-1	-	TRBJ2-3	TRBD2	CASSLSLAGGALTDTQYF	TGCGCCAGCAGCTTAAGTCTAGCGGGGGGGGCATTAACAGATACGCAGTATTTT
TRBV23-1	once	TRBJ1-2	TRBD1	CASSHRTGWVYGYTF	TGCGCCAGCAGTCATAGGACAGGGTGGGTATATGGCTACACCTTC
TRBV28	-	TRBJ1-3	-	CASSFVRVFSGNTIYF	TGTGCCAGCAGTTTCGTGAGGGTGTTCAGTGGAAACACCATATATTTT
TRBV28	-	TRBJ1-6	TRBD1	CASSLFHDRGRVAPLHF	TGTGCCAGCAGTTTATTCCACGACAGGGGCCGGGTGGCACCCCTCCACTTT
TRBV15	-	TRBJ2-5	TRBD2	CATSKVASGGGETQYF	TGTGCCACCAGCAAGGTGGCTAGCGGGGGGGGAGAGACCCAGTACTTC
TRBV4-3	-	TRBJ2-1	TRBD1	CASSLGQGEHNEQFF	TGCGCCAGCAGCCTCGGACAGGGGGAACACAATGAGCAGTTCTTC
TRBV6-1	-	TRBJ1-5	TRBD1	CASNSDRGRQPQHF	TGTGCCAGCAACTCGGACAGGGGGCGTCAGCCCCAGCATTTT
TRBV2	-	TRBJ1-2	-	CASSVGSYGYTF	TGTGCCAGCAGTGTCGGGTCTTATGGCTACACCTTC
TRBV13	-	TRBJ2-1	-	CASSPEGGRYNEQFF	TGTGCCAGCTCCCCGGAGGGGGGGAGGTACAATGAGCAGTTCTTC
TRBV18	-	TRBJ2-5	TRBD1	CASTDRGETQYF	TGTGCCAGCACGGACAGGGGGGAGACCCAGTACTTC
TRBV5-3	-	TRBJ2-1	-	CARSPTSGLKLPRGEQFF	TGTGCCAGAAGCCCAACCTCGGGACTCAAACTACCACGAGGTGAGCAGTTCTTC
TRBV10-1	-	TRBJ2-3	TRBD2	CASSFSSGGTDTQYF	TGCGCCAGCAGTTTTTCTAGCGGGGGCACAGATACGCAGTATTTT
TRBV9	-	TRBJ2-1	TRBD2	CASSGEGAGNNEQFF	TGTGCCAGCAGCGGCGAAGGAGCGGGGAACAATGAGCAGTTCTTC
TRBV7-2	-	TRBJ2-2	TRBD1	CASSRDRNTGELFF	TGTGCCAGCAGCCGGGACAGAAACACCGGGGAGCTGTTTTTT
TRBV6-5	-	TRBJ2-7	TRBD2	CASSTPGEGEQYF	TGTGCCAGCAGCACTCCCGGGGAGGGCGAGCAGTACTTC
TRBV7-2	-	TRBJ1-5	-	CASSQPLGNQPQHF	TGTGCCAGCAGCCAACCTCTAGGCAATCAGCCCCAGCATTTT
TRBV6-6	-	TRBJ2-2	TRBD2	CASSSLTSGGAGELFF	TGTGCCAGCAGTTCACTCACTAGCGGGGGGGCCGGGGAGCTGTTTTTT
TRBV7-8	-	TRBJ1-5	TRBD1	CASSLARTGNQPQHF	TGTGCCAGCAGCTTAGCCAGGACAGGGAATCAGCCCCAGCATTTT
TRBV19	few	TRBJ2-7	-	CASSSIRRRGVLSPYEQYF	TGTGCCAGTAGTTCCATCCGCCGCAGGGGGGTATTAAGCCCCTACGAGCAGTACTTC
TRBV7-9	once	TRBJ2-7	TRBD2	CASSLPSGRSYEQYF	TGTGCCAGCAGCTTACCTAGCGGACGCTCCTACGAGCAGTACTTC
TRBV25-1	-	TRBJ2-3	-	CASSELSDRDTDTQYF	TGTGCCAGCAGTGAATTGTCTGACCGGGATACAGATACGCAGTATTTT
TRBV7-9	-	TRBJ2-1	-	CASSPRQWQPNEQFF	TGTGCCAGCAGCCCTCGACAGTGGCAGCCCAATGAGCAGTTCTTC
TRBV7-9	-	TRBJ1-2	-	CASSLAGGFPYGYTF	TGTGCCAGCAGCTTAGCGGGGGGTTTCCCCTATGGCTACACCTTC
TRBV20-1	-	TRBJ2-7	-	CSDVRGCEQYF	TGCAGCGATGTAAGGGGATGCGAGCAGTACTTC
TRBV14	once	TRBJ1-2	-	CASSQIHPWTAAGYTF	TGTGCCAGCAGCCAGATTCACCCGTGGACAGCGGCTGGCTACACCTTC
TRBV18	-	TRBJ1-1	-	CASSPDRTNTEAFF	TGTGCCAGCTCACCCGACAGGACCAACACTGAAGCTTTCTTT
TRBV9	-	TRBJ2-1	TRBD2	CASSRLGGASYNEQFF	TGTGCCAGCAGTCGCCTCGGGGGGGCATCCTACAATGAGCAGTTCTTC
TRBV19	-	TRBJ1-4	-	CASSRVARGTKEKLFF	TGTGCCAGTAGCCGGGTGGCCCGGGGAACTAAGGAAAAACTGTTTTTT
TRBV10-2	-	TRBJ2-7	-	CASSLLPPKTASYEQYF	TGCGCCAGCAGCCTGCTACCCCCTAAGACAGCCTCCTACGAGCAGTACTTC
TRBV9	once	TRBJ1-6	TRBD1	CASSPTWKGQPYSPLHF	TGTGCCAGCAGCCCGACCTGGAAGGGACAGCCCTATTCACCCCTCCACTTT